What follows are 25 T cell receptor beta chains derived from one specimen sequenced in a study of cytomegalovirus exposure and HLA in healthy donors (dated by TCRdb to 2017 to 2019). Library construction relied on the immunoSEQ multiplex PCR assay. For the multiplex PCR, a mixture combining 60 forward primers for TCR Vbeta segments and 13 reverse primers for TCR Jbeta segments was used. TCRdb took over this immuneACCESS table, retaining in-frame rearrangements with V and J assigned. Such tables are incomplete; in checked studies, under half of the missing clones stem from an unresolved V gene, and the remainder is unexplained. The sample data list 200,000 to 300,000 clones, and roughly 81% of these were observed just once. About 2% of the sample is held by the ten biggest clonotypes. Sequencing was performed on PBMCs. These receptor sequences come from a woman aged 40 to 50 in good health and CMV-seropositive.

This chain joins TRBV11-3 and TRBJ2-2, with TRBD2 matching 12 bases. CDR3 length: 16 residues. Germline CDR1 is SGHNT and CDR2 is YENEEA. The J segment lost 8 bases and the V segment lost 2 bases, leaving 6 bases of the junction unmatched. CDR3 in DNA: TGTGCCAGCAGCTTAAGGACTAGCGGGACCCCTGGGGAGCTGTTTTTT. It encodes CASSLRTSGTPGELFF.

DNA of the CDR3: TGTGCCAGCAGCCTCAGGGGGCAGGGTCAGCCCCAGCATTTT. As protein: CASSLRGQGQPQHF. This chain joins TRBV7-9 and TRBJ1-5; the match to TRBD1 covers 8 bases. Trimming at V came to 5 bases and at J to 6 bases, leaving 6 bases not matched to a gene. Germline V gene sequence: CDR1 SEHNR, CDR2 FQNEAQ (reference sequence). The CDR3 extends over 14 amino acids.

V usage is TRBV5-6 and J usage is TRBJ2-5; no clear D gene. Germline V gene lookup returns CDR1 SGHDT and CDR2 YYEEEE. V gave up 0 bases and J gave up 9 bases, with 6 bases separating them. This CDR3 is 11 amino acids long. The CDR3 protein is CASSLDEAQYF. In DNA form, the CDR3 reads TGTGCCAGCAGCTTGGATGAGGCCCAGTACTTC.

The gene calls are TRBV5-4 and TRBJ1-2, with TRBD1 as a possible D gene (6 bases). The CDR3 is made up of 16 amino acids. V shed 4 bases and J shed 1 base, with 17 bases lying between them. The germline V gene encodes CDR1 SGHNT and CDR2 YYREEE (reference sequence). The CDR3 bases are TGTGCCAGCAGCGTTGCAGGGGCCTCGATTAACTATGGCTACACCTTC. Protein product: CASSVAGASINYGYTF.

This chain connects TRBV28 to TRBJ2-7; no clear D. CDR1 MDHEN and CDR2 SYDVKM come from the germline V gene. The CDR3 is made up of 19 amino acids. V was pared by 5 bases and J by 4 bases, with 30 bases between. For the CDR3, the DNA is TGTGCCAGCAGTCGCAGTTCGCGGCCATTTTATGTCTTCTTTTACGAGCAGTACTTC. This codes for CASSRSSRPFYVFFYEQYF.

The chain carries TRBV10-3 and TRBJ1-1, with D possibly TRBD1 on 6 matching bases. Trimming took 3 bases from V and 2 from J, leaving 10 bases between them. Germline V lookup: CDR1 ENHRY, CDR2 SYGVKD. There are 14 residues in the CDR3. CDR3 sequence (DNA): TGTGCCATCAGTGATCCAGGGGTAAACACTGAAGCTTTCTTT. It yields the protein CAISDPGVNTEAFF.

The chain combines TRBV7-3 with TRBJ2-1; 14 nucleotides agree with TRBD2. Germline V gene data show CDR1 as SGHTA and CDR2 as FQGTGA. The CDR3 is made up of 15 amino acids. V was pared by 5 bases and J by 6 bases, with 3 bases of the junction left unmatched. CDR3 DNA: TGTGCCAGCAGCGGGGGACTAGCGGGAGTCAATGAGCAGTTCTTC. It yields the protein CASSGGLAGVNEQFF.

The chain carries TRBV30 and TRBJ1-5, with D maybe TRBD1 (6 bases). Trimming took 0 bases from V and 5 from J, leaving 14 bases between them. The CDR3 runs to 15 residues. The V gene's germline CDR1 is GTSNPN and CDR2 SVGIG (reference sequence). The CDR3 spells CAWSVKAGVHQPQHF. In nucleotides, the CDR3 is TGTGCCTGGAGTGTAAAGGCAGGGGTGCATCAGCCCCAGCATTTT.

The chain uses TRBV7-2 and TRBJ2-5, with 8 bases lining up with TRBD1. Germline V lookup: CDR1 SGHTA, CDR2 FQGNSA. The CDR3 spans 15 residues. V shed 5 bases, J shed 5 bases, and the junction held 10 bases outside the gene matches. Here the CDR3 DNA reads TGTGCCAGCAGCCAGGACAGGGCTCTCCACGAGACCCAGTACTTC. It translates to CASSQDRALHETQYF.

The rearrangement links TRBV11-2 to TRBJ2-1, with D possibly being TRBD1 (6 bases). Trimming stripped 2 bases from V and 12 bases from J, with 17 bases between. The CDR3 totals 14 residues. Germline V gene lookup returns CDR1 SGHAT and CDR2 FQNNGV. The CDR3 DNA sequence: TGTGCCAGCAGCTTAAGTTCAGGGGAGAATAGGCAGTTCTTC. It codes for CASSLSSGENRQFF.

The chain uses TRBV27 and TRBJ2-2, with TRBD1 matching 7 bases. This CDR3 is 15 amino acids long. Germline trimming cut 6 bases from V and 4 bases from J; bases unmatched to any gene: 8. The germline CDR1 and CDR2 sequences are MNHEY and SMNVEV (reference sequence). CDR3 bases: TGTGCCAGCAGGCTACAGGGGTTGATCACCGGGGAGCTGTTTTTT. This sequence encodes CASRLQGLITGELFF.

This rearrangement joins TRBV7-2 to TRBJ2-1; 11 bases are shared with TRBD2. Germline CDR1 SGHTA, CDR2 FQGNSA. V gave up 1 base and J gave up 5 bases; unmatched junction bases: 4. CDR3 length equals 16 residues. CDR3 residues: CASSLEGTSGNNEQFF. As DNA, the CDR3 is TGTGCCAGCAGCTTAGAGGGGACTAGCGGAAACAATGAGCAGTTCTTC.

The chain couples TRBV6-5 to TRBJ2-7; 8 nucleotides match TRBD1. The CDR3 is 15 amino acids. The V gene's germline CDR1 is MNHEY and CDR2 SVGAGI. The J segment lost 5 bases and the V segment lost 5 bases, leaving 11 bases of the junction unmatched. CDR3 nucleotides: TGTGCCAGCAGTGCCACAGGGGGGTCCTGGGACGAGCAGTACTTC. This translates into CASSATGGSWDEQYF.

The J gene is TRBJ2-2, the V gene TRBV5-1, with TRBD1 matching 8 bases. Germline values: CDR1 SGHRS, CDR2 YFSETQ. The CDR3 extends over 16 amino acids. J lost 9 bases, V lost 0 bases, and 10 bases had no gene match. The CDR3 DNA sequence: TGCGCCAGCAGCTTGGCATCGGGACAGGTTCCCCGGGAGCTGTTTTTT. Translating gives CASSLASGQVPRELFF.

This clone was detected only once. The chain's CDR3 is CSVEDTSSGNTIYF. In nucleotides, the CDR3 is TGCAGCGTTGAAGATACGAGCTCTGGAAACACCATATATTTT. The J gene is TRBJ1-3, the V gene TRBV29-1; D gene uncertain. V lost 0 bases to trimming and J lost 0 bases, with 6 bases between them. This CDR3 region has 14 residues. Germline CDR1 SQVTM, CDR2 ANQGSEA.

The chain recombines TRBV5-1 with TRBJ1-3; D may be TRBD1 (6 bases). The CDR3 is 15 residues long. From germline, CDR1 is SGHRS and CDR2 YFSETQ. V lost 4 bases, J lost 0 bases, and 11 bases lay in between. CDR3 amino acids: CASSPGEPSGNTIYF. Written as DNA, the CDR3 is TGCGCCAGCAGCCCAGGGGAGCCCTCTGGAAACACCATATATTTT.

The genes are TRBV9 and TRBJ1-3; D uncertain. With 0 bases removed from V and 4 bases from J, the gap between germline ends came to 8 bases. From germline, CDR1 is SGDLS and CDR2 YYNGEE. CDR3 size: 14 residues. The CDR3 region has the DNA TGTGCCAGCAGCGTAGGCGGCGTCGGAAACACCATATATTTT. It encodes CASSVGGVGNTIYF.

The V gene is TRBV5-8, the J gene TRBJ1-2; the D gene is possibly TRBD1 (5 bases). Trimming took off 4 bases at V and 2 bases at J, with 18 bases between the two ends. The CDR3 totals 16 residues. The germline V gene encodes CDR1 SGHTS and CDR2 YDEGEE. Here the CDR3 reads CASSPVGGAGNYGYTF. CDR3 DNA sequence: TGTGCCAGCAGCCCCGTCGGAGGGGCCGGGAACTATGGCTACACCTTC.

The chain is built from TRBV6-1 and TRBJ1-5, with 9 bases lining up with TRBD1. Germline values: CDR1 MNHNS, CDR2 SASEGT. V was pared by 5 bases and J by 4 bases, with 6 bases of the junction left unmatched. The CDR3 spans 15 residues. The CDR3 DNA reads TGTGCCAGCAGTCCGGGACAGGGAAGAAATCAGCCCCAGCATTTT. Encoded protein: CASSPGQGRNQPQHF.

The chain uses TRBV2 and TRBJ1-5; tentatively, D is TRBD1 (6 bases). The V gene's germline CDR1 is SNHLY and CDR2 FYNNEI. Trimming cost V 8 bases and J 5 bases, with 13 bases left between them. This CDR3 contains 13 residues. The CDR3 coding sequence is TGTGCCAGCGGGAGGGCAGGGGATCAGCCCCAGCATTTT. Protein product: CASGRAGDQPQHF. Full variable domain (outside the CDR3, taken from reference TRBV2 and TRBJ1-5): EPEVTQTPSHQVTQMGQEVILRCVPISNHLYFYWYRQILGQKVEFLVSFYNNEISEKSEIFDDQFSVERPDGSNFTLKIRSTKLEDSAMYFCASGRAGDQPQHFGDGTRLSIL.

The chain has TRBV2 and TRBJ2-1; weak D call: TRBD2 (6 bases). The CDR3 is 16 residues long. V was cut by 6 bases and J by 0 bases, with 15 bases left in between. Germline lookup yields CDR1 SNHLY and CDR2 FYNNEI. CDR3 nucleotides: TGTGCCAGCAGCTCTGTGGGACTGAGCTCCTACAATGAGCAGTTCTTC. Translated: CASSSVGLSSYNEQFF.

The chain links TRBV9 to TRBJ2-1; D might be TRBD2 (6 bases). This CDR3 comprises 21 residues. V lost 0 bases, J lost 1 base, and 26 bases lay in between. Germline lookup yields CDR1 SGDLS and CDR2 YYNGEE. CDR3 in DNA: TGTGCCAGCAGCGTAGGACCGGGGACGGGAGATTCCTCTTGGTCCTACAATGAGCAGTTCTTC. This translates into CASSVGPGTGDSSWSYNEQFF. Combining the CDR3 with reference TRBV9 and TRBJ2-1 gives the whole variable domain DSGVTQTPKHLITATGQRVTLRCSPRSGDLSVYWYQQSLDQGLQFLIQYYNGEERAKGNILERFSAQQFPDLHSELNLSSLELGDSALYFCASSVGPGTGDSSWSYNEQFFGPGTRLTVL.

The chain links TRBV28 to TRBJ1-2; D gene uncertain. V lost 2 bases, J lost 6 bases, and 7 bases lay in between. CDR1 MDHEN and CDR2 SYDVKM come from the germline V gene. The CDR3 totals 12 residues. This chain's CDR3 is CASSLQANGYTF. The CDR3 nucleotides read TGTGCCAGCAGTTTACAAGCGAATGGCTACACCTTC.

The chain links TRBV29-1 to TRBJ2-2; 8 nucleotides match TRBD2. V gave up 7 bases and J gave up 4 bases; unmatched junction bases: 11. Germline assignment: CDR1 SQVTM and CDR2 ANQGSEA. This CDR3 has 15 residues. This CDR3 is CSASFGTRGTGELFF. The CDR3 coding sequence is TGCAGCGCCAGCTTCGGGACTAGGGGCACCGGGGAGCTGTTTTTT.

The chain carries TRBV30 and TRBJ1-2; 8 nucleotides align to TRBD1. The V gene end was trimmed by 5 bases and the J gene end by 8 bases; junction bases not matched to a gene: 7. Germline CDR1 GTSNPN, CDR2 SVGIG (reference sequence). The CDR3 loop spans 12 amino acids. The CDR3 DNA is TGTGCCTGGGACAGGGGCGATCGAGGCTACACCTTC. This encodes CAWDRGDRGYTF.